This is a list of T cell receptor beta chains from one sample in a study of T cell responses to AZD1222 COVID-19 vaccine. The protocol was immunoSEQ multiplex PCR, while the TCRdb copy is restricted to in-frame clones and leaves out a portion. The data contain about 100,000 clones, 80% to 95% of them singletons. The sample in question was peripheral blood, obtained 28 days after the second AZD1222 dose. These receptors all come from an adult who received the AZD1222 COVID-19 vaccine. CDR3s include the opening cysteine and the closing phenylalanine or tryptophan. A D gene is named only where the DNA matches it firmly. The size entry is marked missing in some rows and otherwise reads once, few, many or a size class.

d_call j_call clone_size v_call cdr3_aa cdr3_nt
TRBD2 TRBJ2-1 . TRBV7-9 CASSLYGEGREKNEQFF TGTGCCAGCAGCTTATACGGTGAAGGGCGGGAGAAAAATGAGCAGTTCTTC
TRBD1 TRBJ1-5 . TRBV10-2 CASSGQGPKQPQHF TGCGCCAGCAGCGGACAGGGACCCAAGCAGCCCCAGCATTTT
TRBD2 TRBJ2-4 . TRBV14 CASSPGGLIQYF TGTGCCAGCAGCCCGGGGGGTTTGATTCAGTACTTC
TRBD1 TRBJ1-5 . TRBV19 CASSIRTGDQPQHF TGTGCCAGTAGTATTCGGACAGGGGATCAGCCCCAGCATTTT
. TRBJ2-2 . TRBV5-4 CASSLAARELFF TGTGCCAGCAGCTTGGCGGCCCGAGAGCTGTTTTTT
. TRBJ1-4 . TRBV4-3 CASSQDPGGRSNEKLFF TGCGCCAGCAGCCAAGATCCCGGGGGGCGGTCTAATGAAAAACTGTTTTTT
TRBD1 TRBJ2-7 . TRBV6-5 CASRPGDRVYEQYF TGTGCCAGCAGGCCCGGGGACAGGGTGTACGAGCAGTACTTC
TRBD1 TRBJ1-4 . TRBV9 CASSPGQGYEKLFF TGTGCCAGCAGCCCGGGACAGGGGTATGAAAAACTGTTTTTT
. TRBJ1-2 . TRBV5-1 CASTDSLYGYTF TGCGCCAGTACCGACAGCCTCTATGGCTACACCTTC
. TRBJ2-1 once TRBV6-4 CASSDSRALGNEQFF TGTGCCAGCAGTGACTCTAGGGCCCTGGGGAATGAGCAGTTCTTC
. TRBJ1-3 . TRBV3-1/TRBV3-2 CASSLTLRNTIYF TGTGCCAGCAGCTTAACCTTGAGAAACACCATATATTTT
. TRBJ1-3 . TRBV21-1 CASSKLGGPGNTIYF TGTGCCAGCAGCAAATTAGGGGGTCCTGGAAACACCATATATTTT
. TRBJ1-1 . TRBV3-1/TRBV3-2 CASSKGPAEAFF TGTGCCAGCAGCAAGGGGCCCGCTGAAGCTTTCTTT
. TRBJ2-1 . TRBV19 CASSWRSDSSYNEQFF TGTGCCAGTAGTTGGCGAAGTGACAGTTCCTACAATGAGCAGTTCTTC
TRBD1 TRBJ2-2 . TRBV5-1 CASSLVTGGIGELFF TGCGCCAGCAGCTTGGTAACAGGGGGCATCGGGGAGCTGTTTTTT
TRBD1 TRBJ1-5 . TRBV18 CASSPSGGGQPQHF TGTGCCAGCTCACCCTCAGGGGGCGGTCAGCCCCAGCATTTT
TRBD1 TRBJ1-1 . TRBV12-3/TRBV12-4 CASSRDSYTEAFF TGTGCCAGCAGCCGGGACAGCTACACTGAAGCTTTCTTT
TRBD2 TRBJ2-2 once TRBV4-3 CASSQDHPSGDYTGELFF TGCGCCAGCAGCCAAGATCACCCTAGCGGAGACTACACCGGGGAGCTGTTTTTT
. TRBJ1-6 . TRBV27 CASSFGYNSPLHF TGTGCCAGCAGTTTCGGCTATAATTCACCCCTCCACTTT
. TRBJ1-1 . TRBV5-4 CASSTARGNTEAFF TGTGCCAGCAGCACCGCCAGGGGGAACACTGAAGCTTTCTTT
. TRBJ1-1 . TRBV11-2 CASSLDPGMNTEAFF TGTGCCAGCAGCTTAGATCCGGGGATGAACACTGAAGCTTTCTTT
. TRBJ1-1 . TRBV6-5 CASSYEGNTEAFF TGTGCCAGCAGTTACGAGGGGAACACTGAAGCTTTCTTT
TRBD1 TRBJ2-1 . TRBV3-1/TRBV3-2 CASSLRGQGGEQFF TGTGCCAGCAGCCTGAGGGGACAGGGAGGTGAGCAGTTCTTC
TRBD2 TRBJ2-7 . TRBV5-1 CASSLAPSGGAYEQYF TGCGCCAGCAGCTTGGCCCCTAGCGGGGGGGCCTACGAGCAGTACTTC
TRBD1 TRBJ2-7 . TRBV30 CAGRVGQGAYEQYF TGTGCCGGCCGGGTTGGACAGGGGGCATACGAGCAGTACTTC
. TRBJ1-6 . TRBV5-1 CASSPASSYNSPLHF TGCGCCAGCAGCCCGGCGAGCTCCTATAATTCACCCCTCCACTTT
. TRBJ2-5 . TRBV2 CASLNGDQETQYF TGTGCCAGCTTAAATGGGGACCAAGAGACCCAGTACTTC
TRBD1 TRBJ1-1 once TRBV2 CASRTGGNTEAFF TGTGCCAGCAGGACAGGGGGGAACACTGAAGCTTTCTTT
. TRBJ2-3 . TRBV6-2/TRBV6-3 CASSPRTWDTDTQYF TGTGCCAGCAGTCCCAGGACTTGGGACACAGATACGCAGTATTTT
TRBD2 TRBJ2-1 . TRBV2 CASSAELATPYNEQFF TGTGCCAGCAGTGCCGAACTAGCGACACCCTACAATGAGCAGTTCTTC
. TRBJ2-1 . TRBV5-1 CASSRGGANNEQFF TGCGCCAGCAGCCGCGGCGGGGCAAACAATGAGCAGTTCTTC
. TRBJ1-2 . TRBV7-9 CASSLGADYGYTF TGTGCCAGCAGCTTAGGGGCAGACTATGGCTACACCTTC
. TRBJ1-2 . TRBV12-3/TRBV12-4 CASSYARADSSF TGTGCCAGCAGCTATGCCCGTGCCGACAGTTCCTTC
. TRBJ1-2 . TRBV5-4 CASSPTGKIGYTF TGTGCCAGCAGCCCCACCGGGAAGATCGGCTACACCTTC
TRBD1 TRBJ2-7 . TRBV28 CASSLPGQGYEQYF TGTGCCAGCAGCTTACCGGGACAGGGCTACGAGCAGTACTTC
. TRBJ1-5 . TRBV27 CASSPMDKGSNQPQHF TGTGCCAGCAGCCCTATGGACAAGGGAAGCAATCAGCCCCAGCATTTT
TRBD2 TRBJ2-7 . TRBV5-1 CASSHTGGREQYF TGCGCCAGCAGCCATACGGGAGGGAGGGAGCAGTACTTC
TRBD1 TRBJ1-6 . TRBV23-1 CASTPRQGDQSSYNSPLHF TGCGCCAGCACGCCCCGACAGGGGGACCAAAGTTCCTATAATTCACCCCTCCACTTT
. TRBJ2-1 . TRBV30 CAWSVVGENEQFF TGTGCCTGGAGTGTAGTTGGGGAAAATGAGCAGTTCTTC
. TRBJ1-2 . TRBV13 CASSLGVDYGYTF TGTGCCAGCAGCTTAGGAGTCGACTATGGCTACACCTTC
. TRBJ2-7 . TRBV10-2 CASSNSRSYEQYF TGCGCCAGCAGCAACAGCCGGTCCTACGAGCAGTACTTC
. TRBJ2-5 . TRBV18 CASSPPGAETQYF TGTGCCAGCTCACCCCCGGGGGCGGAGACCCAGTACTTC
TRBD1 TRBJ1-1 once TRBV7-6 CASSLVPGQGPNTEAFF TGTGCCAGCAGCCTCGTCCCGGGACAGGGGCCGAACACTGAAGCTTTCTTT
TRBD1 TRBJ2-7 . TRBV28 CASRGQDEQYF TGTGCCAGCCGGGGACAGGACGAGCAGTACTTC
TRBD2 TRBJ2-7 . TRBV5-4 CASSTLAGSSYEQYF TGTGCCAGCAGCACGTTAGCGGGGAGCTCCTACGAGCAGTACTTC
TRBD2 TRBJ2-1 . TRBV27 CASSYGGSPSYNEQFF TGTGCCAGCAGTTATGGCGGGAGCCCTTCCTACAATGAGCAGTTCTTC
. TRBJ1-1 . TRBV4-2 CASSQDMFLMNTEAFF TGTGCCAGCAGCCAAGATATGTTTCTAATGAACACTGAAGCTTTCTTT
. TRBJ2-2 . TRBV7-9 CASSSPSRTGAGELFF TGTGCCAGCAGCTCGCCGAGCAGAACGGGGGCCGGGGAGCTGTTTTTT
. TRBJ1-2 . TRBV10-1 CASRPPGNYGYTF TGCGCCAGCCGACCCCCGGGCAACTATGGCTACACCTTC
. TRBJ1-2 . TRBV28 CASSLGGIYGYTF TGTGCCAGCAGTTTAGGTGGGATCTATGGCTACACCTTC
. TRBJ1-2 . TRBV18 CASSPRRGWGPYYGYTF TGTGCCAGCTCACCGAGGAGGGGTTGGGGCCCTTACTATGGCTACACCTTC